This section outlines one T cell receptor beta chain sequence together with its context. The data stem from a study of patients and donors after allogeneic stem cell transplantation. TCRdb used MiXCR to reprocess the RT-PCR reads, holding one entry per CDR3 protein. In the table there are more than 850,000 distinct CDR3 sequences, around 17% of which are singletons. Germline-derived CDR1 and CDR2 are MNHEY and SVGAGI. Trimming removed 2 bases from V and 7 bases from J, with 11 bases in between. The CDR3 consists of 13 residues. Sequenced input: blood, either unsorted or a sorted T cell fraction (not recorded which). The receptor was derived from a human donor who was either an allogeneic HSCT recipient or a stem cell or donor lymphocyte infusion donor (not recorded which). It is not recorded whose cells these are; they may come from a transplant donor. The V and J genes are TRBV6-5 and TRBJ1-1; D perhaps matches TRBD1 (6 bases). This CDR3 is CASSYATGVEAFF. The CDR3 nucleotides read TGTGCCAGCAGTTACGCGACAGGAGTTGAAGCTTTCTTT.